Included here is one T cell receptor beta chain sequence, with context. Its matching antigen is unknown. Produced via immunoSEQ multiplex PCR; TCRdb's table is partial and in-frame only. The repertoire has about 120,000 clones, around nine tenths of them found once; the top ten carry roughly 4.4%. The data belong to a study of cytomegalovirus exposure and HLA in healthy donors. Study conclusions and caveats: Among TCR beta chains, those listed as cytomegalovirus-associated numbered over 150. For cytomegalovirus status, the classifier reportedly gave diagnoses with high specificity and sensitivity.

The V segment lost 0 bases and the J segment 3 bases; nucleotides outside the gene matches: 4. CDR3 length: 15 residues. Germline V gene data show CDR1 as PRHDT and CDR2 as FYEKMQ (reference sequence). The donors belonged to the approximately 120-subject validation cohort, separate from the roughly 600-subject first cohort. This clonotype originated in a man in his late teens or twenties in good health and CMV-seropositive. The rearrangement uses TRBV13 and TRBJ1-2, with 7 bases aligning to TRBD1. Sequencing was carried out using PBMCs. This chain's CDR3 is CASSLGRGGYYGYTF. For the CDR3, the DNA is TGTGCCAGCAGCTTAGGCCGAGGGGGCTACTATGGCTACACCTTC.